The TCR beta chain under discussion was sequenced for a study of T-cell memory formation after mild COVID-19. General observations from the study: What remained unconfirmed was the SARS-CoV-2 specificity of second-wave clones peaking on day 37.

CDR1 and CDR2 from the germline V gene are SGHTA and FQGNSA. This CDR3 comprises 16 residues. J lost 7 bases, V lost 0 bases, and 10 bases had no gene match. In TCRdb, the 5' RACE reads were re-called with MiXCR into one record per CDR3 protein. The sample lists about 250,000 distinct CDR3 sequences, around 17% seen once, with about 23% in the top ten. For this clonotype: Its specificity is unknown.

This receptor was taken from a man aged 18 to 35 who had mild COVID-19 (a few samples of this study predate the infection). Cell type and time point are not known. Sequencing input: PBMCs or a T cell subset sorted from them (not recorded which). This sequence joins TRBV7-2 and TRBJ2-7; 9 bases are a match to TRBD2. The CDR3 reads CASSLASIAGAGEQYF. In DNA form, the CDR3 reads TGTGCCAGCAGCTTAGCGTCCATAGCGGGGGCAGGAGAGCAGTACTTC. Complete variable domain (other parts from reference TRBV7-2 and TRBJ2-7): GAGVSQSPSNKVTEKGKDVELRCDPISGHTALYWYRQSLGQGLEFLIYFQGNSAPDKSGLPSDRFSAERTGGSVSTLTIQRTQQEDSAVYLCASSLASIAGAGEQYFGPGTRLTVT.